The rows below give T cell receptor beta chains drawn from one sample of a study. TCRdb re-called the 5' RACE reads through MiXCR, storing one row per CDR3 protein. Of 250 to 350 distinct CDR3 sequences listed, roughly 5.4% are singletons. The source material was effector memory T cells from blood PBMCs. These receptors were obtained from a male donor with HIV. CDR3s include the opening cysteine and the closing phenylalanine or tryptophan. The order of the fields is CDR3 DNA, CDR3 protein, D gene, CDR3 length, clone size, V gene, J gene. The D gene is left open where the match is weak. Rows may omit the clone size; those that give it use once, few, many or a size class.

CDR3nt: TGCAGTGCAAAGTTGCCAGACGGACCTAGAGAGACCCAGTACTTC
CDR3aa: CSAKLPDGPRETQYF
d_gene: NA
len: 15
abundance: NA
v_gene: TRBV20-1
j_gene: TRBJ2-5

CDR3nt: TGCAGCGTTGATTTTAGCGGGGGGGGCGGATCCGGCACAGATACGCAGTATTTT
CDR3aa: CSVDFSGGGGSGTDTQYF
d_gene: TRBD2
len: 18
abundance: large
v_gene: TRBV29-1
j_gene: TRBJ2-3

CDR3nt: TGTGCCTGGAGTGCGAGGGTGGGGGCGCTAGGGCAGTACTTC
CDR3aa: CAWSARVGALGQYF
d_gene: NA
len: 14
abundance: hyperexpanded
v_gene: TRBV30
j_gene: TRBJ2-7

CDR3nt: TGTGCCAGCAGTCCGGACGGACCGGACACCGGGGAGCTGTTTTTT
CDR3aa: CASSPDGPDTGELFF
d_gene: NA
len: 15
abundance: few
v_gene: TRBV6-6
j_gene: TRBJ2-2

CDR3nt: TGTGCCTGGGGACAGGAGATCACCGGGGAGCTGTTTTTT
CDR3aa: CAWGQEITGELFF
d_gene: TRBD1
len: 13
abundance: large
v_gene: TRBV30
j_gene: TRBJ2-2

CDR3nt: TGTGCCATCGGCCAGGACAGGGTGAGCAATCAGCCCCAGCATTTT
CDR3aa: CAIGQDRVSNQPQHF
d_gene: TRBD1
len: 15
abundance: large
v_gene: TRBV10-3
j_gene: TRBJ1-5

CDR3nt: TGTGCCAGCAGCTTAGGAGGGACAGGGGCTCGCACAGATACGCAGTATTTT
CDR3aa: CASSLGGTGARTDTQYF
d_gene: TRBD1
len: 17
abundance: large
v_gene: TRBV7-8
j_gene: TRBJ2-3

CDR3nt: TGTGCCAGCAGCTTAGGACAGAACACTGAAGCTTTCTTT
CDR3aa: CASSLGQNTEAFF
d_gene: NA
len: 13
abundance: large
v_gene: TRBV11-1
j_gene: TRBJ1-1

CDR3nt: TGTGCCAGCAGCCCTACTAACTCTGACAGTCGCTACACCTTC
CDR3aa: CASSPTNSDSRYTF
d_gene: NA
len: 14
abundance: few
v_gene: TRBV7-3
j_gene: TRBJ1-2

CDR3nt: TGTGCCAGCAGCTTAGTGGGCAGGGAGGGCACTGAAGCTTTCTTT
CDR3aa: CASSLVGREGTEAFF
d_gene: NA
len: 15
abundance: NA
v_gene: TRBV13
j_gene: TRBJ1-1

CDR3nt: TGTGCCAGCAGTATTACGGAGACCCAGTACTTC
CDR3aa: CASSITETQYF
d_gene: NA
len: 11
abundance: large
v_gene: TRBV12-3/TRBV12-4
j_gene: TRBJ2-5

CDR3nt: TGTGCCACCACCCAGAGGGACAGCTATGGCTACACCTTC
CDR3aa: CATTQRDSYGYTF
d_gene: TRBD1
len: 13
abundance: few
v_gene: TRBV11-3
j_gene: TRBJ1-2

CDR3nt: TGTGCCAGCAGCCAAGAACAGAACACCGGGGAGCTGTTTTTT
CDR3aa: CASSQEQNTGELFF
d_gene: NA
len: 14
abundance: NA
v_gene: TRBV14
j_gene: TRBJ2-2

CDR3nt: TGTGCCACCAGCAGAGGGACAGGTAGCAATCAGCCCCAGCATTTT
CDR3aa: CATSRGTGSNQPQHF
d_gene: TRBD1
len: 15
abundance: medium-sized
v_gene: TRBV15
j_gene: TRBJ1-5

CDR3nt: TGTGCCAGCAGTGTCTCAGGAGGTGCTGAAGCTTTCTTT
CDR3aa: CASSVSGGAEAFF
d_gene: NA
len: 13
abundance: few
v_gene: TRBV11-3
j_gene: TRBJ1-1

CDR3nt: TGTGCCAGCAGCCCAGGACAGACTAATCAGCCCCAGCATTTT
CDR3aa: CASSPGQTNQPQHF
d_gene: NA
len: 14
abundance: NA
v_gene: TRBV13
j_gene: TRBJ1-5

CDR3nt: TGTGCCAGCAGCTTAGAGACTAGCGGGCGAGAAGGGGAGCTGTTTTTT
CDR3aa: CASSLETSGREGELFF
d_gene: TRBD2
len: 16
abundance: NA
v_gene: TRBV11-3
j_gene: TRBJ2-2

CDR3nt: TGCGCCAGCAGTGCCGGGACAGGGGCCACAGATACGCAGTATTTT
CDR3aa: CASSAGTGATDTQYF
d_gene: TRBD1
len: 15
abundance: large
v_gene: TRBV10-1
j_gene: TRBJ2-3

CDR3nt: TGTGCCTGGAGTATGGGATTTAACACTGAAGCTTTCTTT
CDR3aa: CAWSMGFNTEAFF
d_gene: NA
len: 13
abundance: NA
v_gene: TRBV30
j_gene: TRBJ1-1

CDR3nt: TGCAGTGCCACGGCGCCATCGGGGGGGATAACCGATACGCAGTATTTT
CDR3aa: CSATAPSGGITDTQYF
d_gene: TRBD2
len: 16
abundance: few
v_gene: TRBV20-1
j_gene: TRBJ2-3

CDR3nt: TGTGCCACCAGCAGAGATCTAGGCAAGGGTCGCGAGCAGTTCTTC
CDR3aa: CATSRDLGKGREQFF
d_gene: NA
len: 15
abundance: medium-sized
v_gene: TRBV15
j_gene: TRBJ2-1

CDR3nt: TGCGCCAGCAGCCGACAGGGGGAAGAGACCCAGTACTTC
CDR3aa: CASSRQGEETQYF
d_gene: TRBD1
len: 13
abundance: medium-sized
v_gene: TRBV5-1
j_gene: TRBJ2-5

CDR3nt: TGTGCCAGCAACCAAGATGGAACTAGCGGGGGGTGGAATGAGCAGTTCTTC
CDR3aa: CASNQDGTSGGWNEQFF
d_gene: NA
len: 17
abundance: NA
v_gene: TRBV5-2
j_gene: TRBJ2-1

CDR3nt: TGCAGCGTAGCTCCCCTCTCGACAGGGGGGCGACAGTACTTC
CDR3aa: CSVAPLSTGGRQYF
d_gene: TRBD1
len: 14
abundance: NA
v_gene: TRBV29-1
j_gene: TRBJ2-7

CDR3nt: TGTGCCAGCAGTCCCACCCCCGTCGGAGAAGCTTTCTTT
CDR3aa: CASSPTPVGEAFF
d_gene: NA
len: 13
abundance: NA
v_gene: TRBV12-3/TRBV12-4
j_gene: TRBJ1-1

CDR3nt: TGTGCCATCACTCAGACACAGGACCCGAACACTGAAGCTTTCTTT
CDR3aa: CAITQTQDPNTEAFF
d_gene: NA
len: 15
abundance: hyperexpanded
v_gene: TRBV10-3
j_gene: TRBJ1-1

CDR3nt: TGTGCCTGGAGTGAGCGGGTGGACTATGGCTACACCTTC
CDR3aa: CAWSERVDYGYTF
d_gene: NA
len: 13
abundance: hyperexpanded
v_gene: TRBV30
j_gene: TRBJ1-2

CDR3nt: TGCGCCAGCAGCAGGTGGGACAGCCTCAACTATGGCTACACCTTC
CDR3aa: CASSRWDSLNYGYTF
d_gene: TRBD1
len: 15
abundance: NA
v_gene: TRBV5-1
j_gene: TRBJ1-2

CDR3nt: TGTGCCAGCAGTTATCGCGGGGGCGTTAGCACAGATACGCAGTATTTT
CDR3aa: CASSYRGGVSTDTQYF
d_gene: NA
len: 16
abundance: large
v_gene: TRBV6-5
j_gene: TRBJ2-3

CDR3nt: TGTGCCAGCAGTGAGGGCAGGGGGCTCGCCGGGGAGCTGTTTTTT
CDR3aa: CASSEGRGLAGELFF
d_gene: TRBD1
len: 15
abundance: NA
v_gene: TRBV2
j_gene: TRBJ2-2

CDR3nt: TGTGCCAGCAGCCTTGTTTTGGGTGCCTACAATGAGCAGTTCTTC
CDR3aa: CASSLVLGAYNEQFF
d_gene: NA
len: 15
abundance: medium-sized
v_gene: TRBV7-2
j_gene: TRBJ2-1

CDR3nt: TGTGCCAGCAGCAGGGAGAACACTGAAGCTTTCTTT
CDR3aa: CASSRENTEAFF
d_gene: NA
len: 12
abundance: medium-sized
v_gene: TRBV3-1
j_gene: TRBJ1-1

CDR3nt: TGTGCCAGCAGCTTAAGAGGGATGGAGACCCAGTACTTC
CDR3aa: CASSLRGMETQYF
d_gene: NA
len: 13
abundance: NA
v_gene: TRBV11-2
j_gene: TRBJ2-5

CDR3nt: TGTGCCAGCAGCTTAACAGGATCCCACACAGATACGCAGTATTTT
CDR3aa: CASSLTGSHTDTQYF
d_gene: NA
len: 15
abundance: NA
v_gene: TRBV7-3
j_gene: TRBJ2-3

CDR3nt: TGTGCCAGCAGTCTAAGTGGTATTGCTGGACGCACTGAAGCTTTCTTT
CDR3aa: CASSLSGIAGRTEAFF
d_gene: NA
len: 16
abundance: medium-sized
v_gene: TRBV13
j_gene: TRBJ1-1

CDR3nt: TGTGCCCGAACTTCGATCACGTCAGATACGCAGTATTTT
CDR3aa: CARTSITSDTQYF
d_gene: NA
len: 13
abundance: large
v_gene: TRBV30
j_gene: TRBJ2-3

CDR3nt: TGCAGTGCTCTAAGACAGAGAAGGCAGCCCCAGCATTTT
CDR3aa: CSALRQRRQPQHF
d_gene: NA
len: 13
abundance: NA
v_gene: TRBV20-1
j_gene: TRBJ1-5

CDR3nt: TGTGCCTGGAGTGTAAAGAGGGCTGTAGGAACCACAGGGGAGCTGTTTTTT
CDR3aa: CAWSVKRAVGTTGELFF
d_gene: NA
len: 17
abundance: large
v_gene: TRBV30
j_gene: TRBJ2-2

CDR3nt: TGTGCCAGCAGACCTACCTCGACAGGGGTCAAAAACATTCAGTACTTC
CDR3aa: CASRPTSTGVKNIQYF
d_gene: TRBD1
len: 16
abundance: few
v_gene: TRBV6-1
j_gene: TRBJ2-4

CDR3nt: TGTGCCAGCAGCACCGATCAGGAGTGGGGTCAGCCCCAGCATTTT
CDR3aa: CASSTDQEWGQPQHF
d_gene: NA
len: 15
abundance: medium-sized
v_gene: TRBV11-3
j_gene: TRBJ1-5

CDR3nt: TGTGCCAGCAGCCCAGACAGGACCTATGGCTACACCTTC
CDR3aa: CASSPDRTYGYTF
d_gene: NA
len: 13
abundance: medium-sized
v_gene: TRBV11-2
j_gene: TRBJ1-2

CDR3nt: TGTGCCAGCAGGAGAGACAGCAGTACTGAAGCTTTCTTT
CDR3aa: CASRRDSSTEAFF
d_gene: NA
len: 13
abundance: large
v_gene: TRBV5-6
j_gene: TRBJ1-1

CDR3nt: TGTGCCAGCAGCGCAGGGGTTGGGGGACATTACAATGAGCAGTTCTTC
CDR3aa: CASSAGVGGHYNEQFF
d_gene: NA
len: 16
abundance: few
v_gene: TRBV7-7
j_gene: TRBJ2-1

CDR3nt: TGCAGCGTAGCTCCCCTCCCGACAGGGGGGCGACAGTACTTC
CDR3aa: CSVAPLPTGGRQYF
d_gene: TRBD1
len: 14
abundance: NA
v_gene: TRBV29-1
j_gene: TRBJ2-7

CDR3nt: TGTGCCAGCAGCTCATCCGGACAGCCCCAGCATTTT
CDR3aa: CASSSSGQPQHF
d_gene: NA
len: 12
abundance: NA
v_gene: TRBV7-2
j_gene: TRBJ1-5

CDR3nt: TGCGCCAGCAGCTTGGAGCCGGGACAGAACTATGGCTACACCTTC
CDR3aa: CASSLEPGQNYGYTF
d_gene: TRBD1
len: 15
abundance: large
v_gene: TRBV5-1
j_gene: TRBJ1-2